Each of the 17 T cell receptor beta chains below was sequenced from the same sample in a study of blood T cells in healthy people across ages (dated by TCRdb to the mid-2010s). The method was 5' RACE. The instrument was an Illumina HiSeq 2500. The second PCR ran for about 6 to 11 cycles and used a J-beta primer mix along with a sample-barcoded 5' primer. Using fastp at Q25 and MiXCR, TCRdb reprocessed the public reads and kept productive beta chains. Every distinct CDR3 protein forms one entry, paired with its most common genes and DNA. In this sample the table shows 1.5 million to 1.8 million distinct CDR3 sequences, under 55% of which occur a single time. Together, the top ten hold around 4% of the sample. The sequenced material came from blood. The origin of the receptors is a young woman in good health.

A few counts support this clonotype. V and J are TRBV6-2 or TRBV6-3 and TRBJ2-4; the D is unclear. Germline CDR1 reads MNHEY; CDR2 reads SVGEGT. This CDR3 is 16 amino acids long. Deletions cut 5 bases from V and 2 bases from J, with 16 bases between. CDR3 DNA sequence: TGTGCCAGCAGTACGGGCCTATCAAGACCCAAAAACATTCAGTACTTC. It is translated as CASSTGLSRPKNIQYF.

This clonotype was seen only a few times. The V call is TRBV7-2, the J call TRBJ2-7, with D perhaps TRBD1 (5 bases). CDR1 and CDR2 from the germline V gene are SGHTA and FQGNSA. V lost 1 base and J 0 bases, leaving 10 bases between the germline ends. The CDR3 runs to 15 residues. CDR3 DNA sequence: TGTGCCAGCAGCTTAGACAGGCGAAGCTCCTACGAGCAGTACTTC. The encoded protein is CASSLDRRSSYEQYF. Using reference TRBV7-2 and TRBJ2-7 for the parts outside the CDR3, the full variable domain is GAGVSQSPSNKVTEKGKDVELRCDPISGHTALYWYRQSLGQGLEFLIYFQGNSAPDKSGLPSDRFSAERTGGSVSTLTIQRTQQEDSAVYLCASSLDRRSSYEQYFGPGTRLTVT.

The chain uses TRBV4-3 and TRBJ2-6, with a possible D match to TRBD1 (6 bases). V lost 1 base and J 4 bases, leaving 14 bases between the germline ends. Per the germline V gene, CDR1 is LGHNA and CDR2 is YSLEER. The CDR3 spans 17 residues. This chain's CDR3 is CASSQGSGVSGANVLTF. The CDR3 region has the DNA TGCGCCAGCAGCCAAGGTTCAGGGGTTTCCGGGGCCAACGTCCTGACTTTC.

The CDR3, as DNA: TGTGCCATCAGCGAGAGTGCGGGGGCCGGAGTTCGTGAGCAGTTCTTC. Translated: CAISESAGAGVREQFF. The chain couples TRBV10-3 to TRBJ2-1; the D gene is possibly TRBD2 (7 bases). In germline, CDR1 is ENHRY, CDR2 SYGVKD. The V gene lost 6 bases and the J gene lost 9 bases, with 24 bases spanning the gap. The CDR3 is 16 residues long.

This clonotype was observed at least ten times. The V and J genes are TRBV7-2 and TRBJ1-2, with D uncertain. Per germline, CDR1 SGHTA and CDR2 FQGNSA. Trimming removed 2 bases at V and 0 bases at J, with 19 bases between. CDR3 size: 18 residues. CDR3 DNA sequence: TGTGCCAGCAGCTTATCCCCTAGCGGGCCCCGAGCTAACTATGGCTACACCTTC. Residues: CASSLSPSGPRANYGYTF.

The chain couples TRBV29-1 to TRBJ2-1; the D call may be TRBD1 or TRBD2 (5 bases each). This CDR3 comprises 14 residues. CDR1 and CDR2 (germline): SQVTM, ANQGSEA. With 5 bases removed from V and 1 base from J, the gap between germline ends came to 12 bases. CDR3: CSVRGRASYNEQFF. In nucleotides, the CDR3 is TGCAGCGTTAGGGGACGGGCATCCTACAATGAGCAGTTCTTC.

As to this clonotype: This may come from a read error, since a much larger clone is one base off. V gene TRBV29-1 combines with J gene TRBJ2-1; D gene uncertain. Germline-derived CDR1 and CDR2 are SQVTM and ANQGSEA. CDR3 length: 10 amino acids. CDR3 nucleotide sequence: TGCAACGTTGTTGCCTATGAGCAGTTCTTC. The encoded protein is CNVVAYEQFF.

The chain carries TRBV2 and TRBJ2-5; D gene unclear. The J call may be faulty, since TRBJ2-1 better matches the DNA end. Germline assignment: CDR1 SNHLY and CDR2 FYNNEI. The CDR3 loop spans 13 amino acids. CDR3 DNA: TGTGCCAGCAGGAGGCAGTACCAAGAGACCCAGTTCTTC. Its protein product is CASRRQYQETQFF.

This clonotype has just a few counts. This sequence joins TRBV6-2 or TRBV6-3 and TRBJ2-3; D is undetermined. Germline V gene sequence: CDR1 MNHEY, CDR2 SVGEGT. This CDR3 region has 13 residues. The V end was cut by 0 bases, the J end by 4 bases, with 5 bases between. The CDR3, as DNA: TGTGCCAGCAGTTACTCGGATGCAGATACGCAGTATTTT. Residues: CASSYSDADTQYF.

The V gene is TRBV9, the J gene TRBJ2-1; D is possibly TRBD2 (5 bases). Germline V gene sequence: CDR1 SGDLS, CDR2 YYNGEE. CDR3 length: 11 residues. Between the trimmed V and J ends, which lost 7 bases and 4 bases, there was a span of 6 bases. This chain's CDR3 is CASGLYNEQFF. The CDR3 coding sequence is TGTGCCAGCGGACTTTACAATGAGCAGTTCTTC.

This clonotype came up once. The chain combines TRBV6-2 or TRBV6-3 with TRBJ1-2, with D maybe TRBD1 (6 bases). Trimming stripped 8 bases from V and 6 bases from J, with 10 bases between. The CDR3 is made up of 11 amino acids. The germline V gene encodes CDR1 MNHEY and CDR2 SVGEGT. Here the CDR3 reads CASQNRDGYTF. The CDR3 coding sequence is TGTGCCAGCCAGAACAGGGATGGCTACACCTTC.

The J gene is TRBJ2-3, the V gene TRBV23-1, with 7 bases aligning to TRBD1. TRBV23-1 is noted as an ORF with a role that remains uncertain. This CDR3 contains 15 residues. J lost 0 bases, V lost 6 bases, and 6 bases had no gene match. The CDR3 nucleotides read TGCGCCAGCAGCACAGGGGCCACTAGCACAGATACGCAGTATTTT. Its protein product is CASSTGATSTDTQYF.

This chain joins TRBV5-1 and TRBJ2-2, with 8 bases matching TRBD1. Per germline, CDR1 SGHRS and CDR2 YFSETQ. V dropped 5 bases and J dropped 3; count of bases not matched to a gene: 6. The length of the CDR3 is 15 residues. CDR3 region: CASRTTTGDTGELFF. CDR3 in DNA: TGCGCCAGCAGAACCACGACAGGGGACACCGGGGAGCTGTTTTTT.

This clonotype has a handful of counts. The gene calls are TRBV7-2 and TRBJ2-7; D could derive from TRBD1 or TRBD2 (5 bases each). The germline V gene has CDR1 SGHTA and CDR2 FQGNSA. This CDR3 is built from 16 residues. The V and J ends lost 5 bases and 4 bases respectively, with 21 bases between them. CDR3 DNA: TGTGCCAGCAGCCTCACCTCCGGGACGCCGAATTACGAGCAGTACTTC. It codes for CASSLTSGTPNYEQYF.

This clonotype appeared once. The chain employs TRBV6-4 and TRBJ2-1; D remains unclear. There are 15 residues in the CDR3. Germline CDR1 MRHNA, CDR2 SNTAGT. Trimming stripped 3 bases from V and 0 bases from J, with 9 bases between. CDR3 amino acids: CASSEIADSYNEQFF. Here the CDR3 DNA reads TGTGCCAGCAGTGAAATAGCAGACTCCTACAATGAGCAGTTCTTC.

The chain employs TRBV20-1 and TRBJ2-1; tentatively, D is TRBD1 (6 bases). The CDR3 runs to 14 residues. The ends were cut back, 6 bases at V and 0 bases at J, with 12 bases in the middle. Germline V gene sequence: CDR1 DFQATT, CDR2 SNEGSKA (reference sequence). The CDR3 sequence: CSADDRISYNEQFF. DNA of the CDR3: TGCAGTGCAGATGACAGGATCTCCTACAATGAGCAGTTCTTC.

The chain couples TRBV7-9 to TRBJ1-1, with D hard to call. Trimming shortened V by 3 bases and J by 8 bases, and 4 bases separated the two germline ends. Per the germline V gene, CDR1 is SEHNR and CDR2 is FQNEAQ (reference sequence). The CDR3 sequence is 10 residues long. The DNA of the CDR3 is TGTGCCAGCAGCTTCCAGGAAGCTTTCTTT. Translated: CASSFQEAFF.